This T cell receptor (beta chain) appears in the sequencing data of a study of shared T cell receptors in the human thymus. Trimming took off 6 bases at V and 3 bases at J, with 15 bases between the two ends. The CDR3 sequence is 15 residues long. Germline V gene data show CDR1 as SGHRS and CDR2 as YFSETQ. The protocol was immunoSEQ multiplex PCR, while the TCRdb copy is restricted to in-frame clones and leaves out a portion. The sample contains hundreds of thousands of clones, approximately 87% of which appear only once. The sample holds a few counts of this clone. The same specimen was also included in a second study, on human thymus T cells. That work contributes: Samples came from healthy Finnish infants during open corrective cardiac surgery. There appeared to be biased usage of V and J genes in thymic and blood repertoires.

Source material: thymocytes. The chain couples TRBV5-1 to TRBJ1-4; weak D call: TRBD1 (5 bases). The source of this sequence is a boy younger than two with a congenital heart defect. DNA of the CDR3: TGCGCCAGCAAACCAGAAACAGGTTCTAATGAAAAACTGTTTTTT. It specifies CASKPETGSNEKLFF. The full variable domain, its missing parts supplied by reference TRBV5-1 and TRBJ1-4, is KAGVTQTPRYLIKTRGQQVTLSCSPISGHRSVSWYQQTPGQGLQFLFEYFSETQRNKGNFPGRFSGRQFSNSRSEMNVSTLELGDSALYLCASKPETGSNEKLFFGSGTQLSVL.